The rows below give T cell receptor beta chains drawn from one sample of a study of control samples from healthy donors and cancer patients. Clones were sequenced by immunoSEQ multiplex PCR, and TCRdb holds only the in-frame ones, with some missing. The sample shows about 73,000 clones, just under 90% of them seen only once. What was sequenced was PBMCs. The receptor set was obtained from a man aged 60 to 75 with lung cancer. Both conserved end residues are part of each CDR3. The D gene is left open where the match is weak. Size is omitted from some rows. Given values are once, few, many or a class for expanded clones.

d_call	v_call	clone_size	j_call	cdr3_nt	cdr3_aa
TRBD1	TRBV5-1	few	TRBJ1-2	TGCGCCAGCAGCTCGTTCGGGACAGGGAAGAGCTATGGCTACACCTTC	CASSSFGTGKSYGYTF
.	TRBV19	.	TRBJ2-3	TGTGCCAGTAGTATGAACGGGCGAGGCTCAGATACGCAGTATTTT	CASSMNGRGSDTQYF
.	TRBV6-1	.	TRBJ2-1	TGTGCCAGCAGTGAAAGATGGTCAAGCTCCTACAATGAGCAGTTCTTC	CASSERWSSSYNEQFF
.	TRBV19	once	TRBJ1-1	TGTGCCAGTAGGACCGCCTATTCCGGGCCGCGGACTGAAGCTTTCTTT	CASRTAYSGPRTEAFF
TRBD1	TRBV18	.	TRBJ2-7	TGTGCCAGCTCACCTCCGGGACAGGGGGTTTCTGAGCAGTACTTC	CASSPPGQGVSEQYF
.	TRBV5-1	.	TRBJ2-7	TGCGCCAGCAGCGGCCCAGGGTACGAGCAGTACTTC	CASSGPGYEQYF
.	TRBV6-5	.	TRBJ1-1	TGTGCCAGCAGTTATCGAAAGGTCTCCTACACTGAAGCTTTCTTT	CASSYRKVSYTEAFF
.	TRBV18	few	TRBJ1-2	TGTGCCAGCTCACCACAGGGCGACTATGGCTACACCTTC	CASSPQGDYGYTF
.	TRBV10-3	few	TRBJ1-6	TGTGCCATCAGGGACGGGAGCTCCTATAATTCACCCCTCCACTTT	CAIRDGSSYNSPLHF
TRBD2	TRBV5-5	.	TRBJ2-1	TGTGCCAGCAGGCCGACTAGCGGTCTGGCGGGTAACAATGAGCAGTTCTTC	CASRPTSGLAGNNEQFF
.	TRBV2	.	TRBJ2-3	TGTGCCAGCAGTGAAAAGAACGGTTTTCCAGAGAGGTATTTT	CASSEKNGFPERYF
.	TRBV2	.	TRBJ2-5	TGTGCCAGCAGTCGCGGCGGGGGCCTCCAAGAGACCCAGTACTTC	CASSRGGGLQETQYF
TRBD1	TRBV20-1	few	TRBJ1-5	TGCAGTGCTAGTGGGACAGGGTCCCTTCGAGAACAGCCCCAGCATTTT	CSASGTGSLREQPQHF
.	TRBV7-8	once	TRBJ1-5	TGTGCCAGCAGCTTAGCGTTAACAGGCTATAGCAATCAGCCCCAGCATTTT	CASSLALTGYSNQPQHF
.	TRBV27	.	TRBJ2-7	TGTGCCAGCAGTCGGGGTGGTAATTGGGACGAGCAGTACTTC	CASSRGGNWDEQYF
.	TRBV7-9	.	TRBJ2-3	TGTGCCAGCAGCTACGAGTCCACAGATACGCAGTATTTT	CASSYESTDTQYF
.	TRBV2	once	TRBJ2-3	TGTGCCAGCAAGGCTCGGGGGATTGTAGATACGCAGTATTTT	CASKARGIVDTQYF
.	TRBV2	.	TRBJ1-1	TGTGCCGAGCGGCTGAACACTGAAGCTTTCTTT	CAERLNTEAFF
.	TRBV6-2/TRBV6-3	.	TRBJ1-2	TGTGCCAGCAGCCCTCCAGGGAACTATGGCTACACCTTC	CASSPPGNYGYTF